This entry is about one TCR beta chain. This clonotype was seen a few times. Its antigen specificity is not known. Base qualities are not provided; no much larger clone lies one nucleotide away. This sample stems from a study of human T cells and chemical hapten exposure (dated by TCRdb to the early 2020s). For context, the study as a whole: For sensitization, 2% DPC in acetone was applied to a roughly 2 cm by roughly 2 cm area of upper inner arm skin. Throughout the approximately 25-week study period, patients were also given weekly therapeutic DPC doses on the scalp. Patch testing was performed on the upper back with Finn chambers containing 0.01% DPC, and the patch tests were scored after 6 days according to International Contact Dermatitis Research Group standards. Alopecia areata with under or over 50% scalp involvement, alopecia totalis and alopecia universalis were represented in the patient cohort, which was mostly female. Libraries were combined into a pool for sequencing, and differences in TCR yield between samples came mainly from small differences in library volumes within the pool. This study followed changes in the peripheral blood TCR repertoire in vivo during primary and secondary sensitization of alopecia patients to the hapten diphenylcyclopropenone (DPC). Patient blood was sampled pre-sensitization (week 0) and at 2, 6 and about 24 weeks after DPC sensitization. For TCR sequencing, blood came from 25 to 35 alopecia patients at anywhere from one to four time points (pre-sensitization, 2, 6 and 24 weeks).

Results the study describes overall, beyond this receptor: After repeated subsampling, the strength of the expansion versus patch-test correlation and the threshold at which it became significant changed. Expanded TCRs formed significantly more large CDR3 similarity clusters than pre-sensitization or healthy control sets, consistent with antigen-driven responses. Because every patient had alopecia, a presumed autoimmune disease, the patients' immune response might differ from that of healthy individuals. Patch test score correlated positively with the number of PT1 expanded TCRs, reaching significance at thresholds 8, 16 and 32 but not at 4. DPC sensitization did not change the number of TCRs with a frequency above 1 in 1000, and there was no evidence of changes in global repertoire structure.

The CDR3 numbers 11 residues from cysteine through phenylalanine. This entry keeps only the CDR3 DNA: 33 bases, framed from base 1. The germline V gene gives CDR1 as MDHEN and CDR2 as SYDVKM. V loses 3 bases of germline sequence and J loses 17 bases, and the interval between the two ends is 13 bases. Library preparation used RACE. TCRdb records NextSeq 500 as the sequencer. During library preparation, unique molecular identifiers were attached to individual cDNA molecules so that TCRs could be counted in a quantitative, reproducible way. Both TCR alpha and TCR beta chains were sequenced from each blood RNA sample. Concerning the study's data processing: A median of approximately 100,000 TCRs per sample was observed, with a range of about 23,224 to 700,000. The Decombinator software suite was used to annotate V, J and CDR3 in the TCR reads. For the PS versus PT1 abundance plots, all samples were subsampled to the same number of TCRs (28,000). TCRs were defined as expanded if absent before sensitization and observed at least eight times at the 2-week time point. TCRdb trimmed the raw reads at Q25, called clones with MiXCR and kept productive beta chains. Entries that share a CDR3 protein sequence are merged under the most common genes and DNA. TCRdb, rather than the study authors, made the V and J calls. The sample table shows about 380,000 distinct CDR3 sequences, and 4.5% to 6% are seen once. The ten largest clones capture 2% to 3% of the sample.

Sample time point, as interpreted from the label and publication: pre-sensitization, week 0. Explained via the paper, the treatment or condition label denotes: therapeutic diphenylcyclopropenone sensitization with weekly scalp DPC. At each patch-test visit, blood was drawn before the patch test was applied. To be eligible, patients had to be aged 18 to 70, diagnosed with alopecia and judged suitable for DPC therapy, while pregnant patients were excluded. Total RNA was extracted from unfractionated whole blood collected in Tempus Blood RNA tubes. The chain links TRBV28 with TRBJ1-4, with the identity of the D gene unclear. The sequence was obtained from a woman aged 45-65 years with alopecia areata. Some clones in this sample may be carry-over from other donors' samples. This specimen consisted of whole blood, obtained in connection with sensitization to the hapten diphenylcyclopropenone (DPC). This receptor has the CDR3 CASSFWGEEFF. The nucleotide sequence reads TGTGCCAGCAGTTTTTGGGGAGAGGAATTTTTT.